Following are 22 T cell receptor beta chains from one sample sequenced in a study of blood T cell repertoires in COVID-19. Sequencing was performed with immunoSEQ multiplex PCR; in TCRdb, only in-frame clones are kept and a portion is missing. The sample comprises about 200,000 clones, around 80% of which are singletons, and less than 7% rests with the top ten. The sequenced sample was peripheral blood. These receptors all stem from a woman in her 70s with acute or convalescent COVID-19.

The CDR3 here is CASSLFQRGELFF. For the CDR3, the DNA is TGTGCCAGCAGTTTATTCCAGAGGGGGGAGCTGTTTTTT. V usage is TRBV27 and J usage is TRBJ2-2, with D unclear. The CDR3 has 13 amino acids. The V gene lost 1 base and the J gene lost 8 bases, with 8 bases spanning the gap. Germline V gives CDR1 MNHEY, CDR2 SMNVEV (reference sequence).

This rearrangement joins TRBV6-6 to TRBJ2-7, with TRBD1 matching 8 bases. The V gene end was trimmed by 4 bases and the J gene end by 2 bases; junction bases not matched to a gene: 4. The germline V gene encodes CDR1 MNHNY and CDR2 SVGAGI (reference sequence). There are 14 residues in the CDR3. CDR3 loop: CASSSPDRAYEQYF. The CDR3 DNA reads as TGTGCCAGCAGTTCCCCGGACAGGGCCTACGAGCAGTACTTC.

V gene TRBV5-1 combines with J gene TRBJ2-3; D is unresolved. Germline V gene lookup returns CDR1 SGHRS and CDR2 YFSETQ. Trimming shortened V by 3 bases and J by 5 bases, and 4 bases separated the two germline ends. The CDR3 totals 11 residues. Here the CDR3 reads CASSSVDTQYF. The CDR3 nucleotides read TGCGCCAGCAGCTCCGTAGATACGCAGTATTTT.

The V and J genes are TRBV19 and TRBJ2-1; no clear D gene. The germline V gene encodes CDR1 LNHDA and CDR2 SQIVND (reference sequence). This CDR3 is 13 amino acids long. The V end was cut by 1 base, the J end by 6 bases, with 7 bases between. CDR3 DNA: TGTGCCAGTAGTATAGCGCACATCAATGAGCAGTTCTTC. Translated: CASSIAHINEQFF. Full variable domain (rest looked up from reference TRBV19 and TRBJ2-1): DGGITQSPKYLFRKEGQNVTLSCEQNLNHDAMYWYRQDPGQGLRLIYYSQIVNDFQKGDIAEGYSVSREKKESFPLTVTSAQKNPTAFYLCASSIAHINEQFFGPGTRLTVL.

This chain joins TRBV7-3 and TRBJ1-5, with 10 bases aligning to TRBD1. Germline V gene sequence: CDR1 SGHTA, CDR2 FQGTGA. CDR3 length equals 19 residues. V dropped 0 bases and J dropped 6; count of bases not matched to a gene: 14. In nucleotides, the CDR3 is TGTGCCAGCAGCTTAACGCGGGGGATCGGACAGGGGGATTGTCAGCCCCAGCATTTT. Protein: CASSLTRGIGQGDCQPQHF. Drawing the rest from reference TRBV7-3 and TRBJ1-5, the complete variable domain is GAGVSQTPSNKVTEKGKYVELRCDPISGHTALYWYRQSLGQGPEFLIYFQGTGAADDSGLPNDRFFAVRPEGSVSTLKIQRTERGDSAVYLCASSLTRGIGQGDCQPQHFGDGTRLSIL.

The chain carries TRBV5-1 and TRBJ1-1, with 9 nucleotides matching TRBD1. The germline V gene has CDR1 SGHRS and CDR2 YFSETQ. V shed 7 bases and J 0 bases; nucleotides not matched to a gene: 19. This CDR3 has 19 residues. CDR3 bases: TGCGCCAGCTCGTATCGGGGACAGGGAGGGTACGCGATGAACACTGAAGCTTTCTTT. It translates to CASSYRGQGGYAMNTEAFF.

The V gene is TRBV20-1, the J gene TRBJ2-5, with 9 bases aligning to TRBD2. After removal of 3 bases from V and 1 base from J, the junction contained 6 bases not matched to a gene. The CDR3 runs 15 residues. Germline CDR1 DFQATT, CDR2 SNEGSKA (reference sequence). CDR3 bases: TGCAGTGCTAGTCCCGCTAGCGGGGCCCAAGAGACCCAGTACTTC. Encoded protein: CSASPASGAQETQYF.

The chain links TRBV5-1 to TRBJ2-3; 8 bases fit TRBD1. The CDR3 spans 15 residues. Germline V CDR1 and CDR2: SGHRS, YFSETQ. J lost 4 bases, V lost 1 base, and 5 bases had no gene match. The CDR3 coding sequence is TGCGCCAGCAGCTTGTTTGCAGGGGGCTCAGATACGCAGTATTTT. This gives the protein CASSLFAGGSDTQYF.

The gene calls are TRBV11-2 and TRBJ2-7; D is possibly TRBD1 (5 bases). The CDR3 length is 15 residues. Germline assignment: CDR1 SGHAT and CDR2 FQNNGV. V lost 2 bases and J 1 base, leaving 12 bases between the germline ends. CDR3 nucleotides: TGTGCCAGCAGCTTAATGGTTGGGGCTTCCTACGAGCAGTACTTC. Protein sequence: CASSLMVGASYEQYF.

CDR3 bases: TGTGCCAGTAGTATAGGTCTCGGGACAGCAACTAATGAAAAACTGTTTTTT. Amino acid sequence: CASSIGLGTATNEKLFF. The J gene is TRBJ1-4, the V gene TRBV19; 7 positions match TRBD1. The CDR3 length is 17 residues. The V gene end was trimmed by 1 base and the J gene end by 0 bases; junction bases not matched to a gene: 5. CDR1 LNHDA and CDR2 SQIVND come from the germline V gene (reference sequence).

This rearrangement joins TRBV6-5 to TRBJ2-1; 13 positions match TRBD2. Germline CDR1 MNHEY, CDR2 SVGAGI. This CDR3 comprises 15 residues. The V segment lost 6 bases and the J segment 5 bases; nucleotides outside the gene matches: 4. CDR3 nucleotides: TGTGCCAGCAGGTCGGGACTAGCGGGGCACAATGAGCAGTTCTTC. Translating gives CASRSGLAGHNEQFF.

The CDR3 reads CASTPVGQGQETQYF. The DNA for the CDR3 is TGTGCCAGTACCCCGGTGGGGCAGGGGCAAGAGACCCAGTACTTC. The rearrangement uses TRBV19 and TRBJ2-5; D is perhaps TRBD1 (6 bases). Looked up from germline, CDR1 is LNHDA and CDR2 is SQIVND (reference sequence). Trimming took 7 bases from V and 2 from J, leaving 17 bases between them. The CDR3 is 15 amino acids.

This clone was seen a handful of times. The chain combines TRBV28 with TRBJ1-5; the match to TRBD1 covers 7 bases. The CDR3 is made up of 15 amino acids. The V and J ends lost 3 bases and 3 bases, in that order; junction bases with no gene match: 5. In germline, CDR1 is MDHEN, CDR2 SYDVKM. As DNA, the CDR3 is TGTGCCAGCAGTTTCGGGACAGAGAACAATCAGCCCCAGCATTTT. This sequence encodes CASSFGTENNQPQHF. The entire variable domain, with the rest obtained from reference TRBV28 and TRBJ1-5, is as follows: DVKVTQSSRYLVKRTGEKVFLECVQDMDHENMFWYRQDPGLGLRLIYFSYDVKMKEKGDIPEGYSVSREKKERFSLILESASTNQTSMYLCASSFGTENNQPQHFGDGTRLSIL.

The chain links TRBV10-1 to TRBJ1-4, with D possibly TRBD1 on 5 matching bases. Germline-derived CDR1 and CDR2 are WNHNN and SYGVQD (reference sequence). Trimming removed 8 bases from V and 8 bases from J, with 21 bases in between. The CDR3 consists of 15 residues. Written as DNA, the CDR3 is TGCGCCAGCCCCGGGACTCTTCGCGGTAGGGAAAAACTGTTTTTT. This codes for CASPGTLRGREKLFF.

The J gene is TRBJ2-1, the V gene TRBV5-1; 11 bases map to TRBD2. J lost 9 bases, V lost 0 bases, and 2 bases had no gene match. Germline V gene data show CDR1 as SGHRS and CDR2 as YFSETQ. The CDR3 sequence is 14 residues long. CDR3 bases: TGCGCCAGCAGCTTGGGTAGCGGGAGGGGTGAGCAGTTCTTC. This encodes CASSLGSGRGEQFF.

The genes are TRBV18 and TRBJ2-1, with 13 bases fitting TRBD2. The germline V gene encodes CDR1 KGHSH and CDR2 LQKENI. This CDR3 has 14 amino acids. J gave up 12 bases and V 5 bases, and 7 bases lay outside the gene matches. This chain's CDR3 is CASSFGLAGARQFF. DNA for the CDR3: TGTGCCAGCTCATTCGGACTAGCGGGAGCGCGGCAGTTCTTC.

The chain links TRBV27 to TRBJ2-7; TRBD1 matches at 11 bases. Per germline, CDR1 MNHEY and CDR2 SMNVEV (reference sequence). The CDR3 runs 14 residues. V lost 2 bases, J lost 7 bases, and 4 bases stayed unmatched. In nucleotides, the CDR3 is TGTGCCAGCAGTTTAGGGACAGGGGGTGGGGAGCAGTACTTC. It codes for CASSLGTGGGEQYF.

This chain connects TRBV5-6 to TRBJ2-1; 7 positions agree with TRBD1. The CDR3 has 15 amino acids. The junction had 3 bases not matched to a gene; V was cut back by 2 bases and J by 1 base. Germline CDR1 reads SGHDT; CDR2 reads YYEEEE. Here the CDR3 DNA reads TGTGCCAGCAGCTTAGACAGGGTATCCTACAATGAGCAGTTCTTC. It translates to CASSLDRVSYNEQFF.

This chain links TRBV18 with TRBJ1-3; 9 positions match TRBD1. CDR1 KGHSH and CDR2 LQKENI come from the germline V gene. V shed 3 bases, J shed 0 bases, and the junction held 6 bases outside the gene matches. The CDR3 loop spans 17 amino acids. In nucleotides, the CDR3 is TGTGCCAGCTCACCTTTCACAGGGGGCGCCTCTGGAAACACCATATATTTT. Translation gives CASSPFTGGASGNTIYF.

This chain uses TRBV6-6 with TRBJ2-2; possibly TRBD2 for D (7 bases). The CDR3 is 16 amino acids. Trimming left V 5 bases short and J 3 bases short, with 16 bases between. Germline V gene lookup returns CDR1 MNHNY and CDR2 SVGAGI (reference sequence). CDR3 loop: CASSTKGEGYTGELFF. CDR3 coding DNA: TGTGCCAGCAGTACGAAGGGGGAGGGGTACACCGGGGAGCTGTTTTTT.

The chain uses TRBV11-2 and TRBJ2-3; tentatively, D is TRBD1 (5 bases). CDR1 is SGHAT and CDR2 is FQNNGV in the germline V gene. This CDR3 is 13 amino acids long. The ends were cut back, 6 bases at V and 3 bases at J, with 10 bases in the middle. CDR3 nucleotides: TGTGCCAGCAGAAGCTCAGGGACAGATACGCAGTATTTT. Translating it yields CASRSSGTDTQYF.

The chain uses TRBV19 and TRBJ2-6, with TRBD1 identical over 7 bases. In germline, CDR1 is LNHDA, CDR2 SQIVND (reference sequence). The V segment lost 3 bases and the J segment 0 bases; nucleotides outside the gene matches: 8. This CDR3 is 18 amino acids long. Here the CDR3 reads CASSMVRGFSSGANVLTF. DNA of the CDR3: TGTGCCAGTAGTATGGTCAGGGGGTTTAGCTCTGGGGCCAACGTCCTGACTTTC.